Presented here are 26 T cell receptor beta chains from one specimen sequenced in a study of T-cell memory formation after mild COVID-19. TCRdb analysed the 5' RACE reads with MiXCR anew, one entry per CDR3 protein. The sample shows around 300,000 distinct CDR3 sequences, roughly 8% of them seen only once. The sequenced sample was PBMCs or a T cell subset sorted from them (not recorded which). These receptors all stem from a man between 18 and 29 years old who had mild COVID-19 (a few samples of this study predate the infection). Cell type and time point are not known.

As concerns this clonotype: At one of its ends the junction is not consistent with the germline gene, which may arise from a read error. The rearrangement links TRBV5-5 to TRBJ2-5, with a possible D match to TRBD2 (6 bases). This CDR3 has 11 amino acids. Germline values: CDR1 SGHKS, CDR2 YYEKEE (reference sequence). CDR3 in amino acids: CASSPGLAPTF. The CDR3 coding sequence is TGTGCCAGCAGCCCGGGACTGGCACCTACCTTC.

The J gene is TRBJ1-4, the V gene TRBV5-4; D remains unclear. V was cut by 0 bases and J by 5 bases, with 14 bases left in between. CDR3 length: 16 amino acids. Per the germline V gene, CDR1 is SGHNT and CDR2 is YYREEE (reference sequence). The CDR3 region is CASSLGSEGWNEKLFF. Written as DNA, the CDR3 is TGTGCCAGCAGCTTGGGGTCTGAGGGATGGAATGAAAAACTGTTTTTT.

This chain uses TRBV7-6 with TRBJ2-2, with 8 nucleotides matching TRBD2. The CDR3 consists of 15 residues. Germline-derived CDR1 and CDR2 are SGHVS and FNYEAQ. V dropped 3 bases and J dropped 4; count of bases not matched to a gene: 4. In DNA, the CDR3 is TGTGCCAGCAGCTTTACGGGGGGGCCCACCGGGGAGCTGTTTTTT. Its translation: CASSFTGGPTGELFF.

This CDR3 is CASRRQIGEKLFF. The CDR3 region has the DNA TGTGCCAGCAGAAGGCAGATTGGAGAAAAACTGTTTTTT. This chain links TRBV28 with TRBJ1-4; no clear D gene. V shed 6 bases and J shed 8 bases, with 13 bases lying between them. The CDR3 is 13 amino acids. Germline-derived CDR1 and CDR2 are MDHEN and SYDVKM.

This clonotype showed up just a few times. CDR3 bases: TGTGCCAGCAGGGGTCGGACCGGCGGGCAGCCCCAGCATTTT. Residues: CASRGRTGGQPQHF. The chain recombines TRBV2 with TRBJ1-5; D gene ambiguous. Germline V gene lookup returns CDR1 SNHLY and CDR2 FYNNEI. The CDR3 covers 14 residues. Trimming removed 6 bases from V and 7 bases from J, with 16 bases in between.

This clonotype was detected a few times. V and J are TRBV21-1 and TRBJ2-7; the DNA was not compared with TRBD1, the D call given in the table. TRBV21-1 is a listed pseudogene. The CDR3 runs to 17 residues. The chain's CDR3 is CASSKGPLGGDSYEQYF. The CDR3 DNA follows: TGTGCCAGCAGCAAAGGCCCTCTCGGGGGCGATTCCTACGAGCAGTACTTC.

A few counts support this clonotype. The chain employs TRBV5-1 and TRBJ2-3; 9 bases line up with TRBD2. V lost 1 base and J lost 0; bases outside the gene matches: 3. This CDR3 is 16 amino acids long. Per the germline V gene, CDR1 is SGHRS and CDR2 is YFSETQ. The CDR3 DNA follows: TGCGCCAGCAGCTTGAGGAGCGGGGGGAGCACAGATACGCAGTATTTT. Translating it yields CASSLRSGGSTDTQYF.

This clonotype turned up a few times. V usage is TRBV6-1 and J usage is TRBJ2-7, with D maybe TRBD1 (6 bases). This CDR3 is 13 amino acids long. Trimming stripped 6 bases from V and 3 bases from J, with 12 bases between. Germline V lookup: CDR1 MNHNS, CDR2 SASEGT. CDR3 amino acids: CASRAGVNYEQYV. CDR3 bases: TGTGCCAGCAGGGCAGGGGTGAACTACGAGCAGTACGTC.

This clonotype was detected only a few times. The gene calls are TRBV5-1 and TRBJ1-5; 8 bases align to TRBD1. V was pared by 3 bases and J by 5 bases, with 4 bases of the junction left unmatched. Germline assignment: CDR1 SGHRS and CDR2 YFSETQ. The CDR3 loop spans 14 amino acids. The CDR3 region is CASSWTGRDQPQHF. Written as DNA, the CDR3 is TGCGCCAGCAGCTGGACAGGGAGGGATCAGCCCCAGCATTTT.

This sequence joins TRBV15 and TRBJ2-7; 8 bases are shared with TRBD1. In germline, CDR1 is LNHNV, CDR2 YYDKDF (reference sequence). Germline trimming cut 0 bases from V and 7 bases from J; bases unmatched to any gene: 11. The CDR3 is made up of 16 amino acids. CDR3 protein: CATSRDTGQGKGEQYV. The CDR3 nucleotides read TGTGCCACCAGCAGAGATACTGGACAGGGAAAGGGAGAGCAGTACGTC.

This clonotype showed up just a few times. This rearrangement joins TRBV4-3 to TRBJ1-5; D ambiguous. CDR3 length: 13 amino acids. Germline V gene data show CDR1 as LGHNA and CDR2 as YSLEER. V lost 0 bases and J lost 5, with 5 bases in between. DNA of the CDR3: TGCGCCAGCAGCCAAGATTTCTATCAGCCCCAGCATTTT. Translated, it gives CASSQDFYQPQHF.

This clonotype was seen a few times. This chain links TRBV19 with TRBJ2-7; D unclear. Germline CDR1 LNHDA, CDR2 SQIVND (reference sequence). V shed 3 bases and J shed 5 bases, with 11 bases lying between them. The CDR3 has 13 residues. The CDR3 DNA follows: TGTGCCAGTAGTATTCGCGATGCTAACGAGCAGTACTTC. Protein product: CASSIRDANEQYF. Using reference TRBV19 and TRBJ2-7 for the parts outside the CDR3, the full variable domain is DGGITQSPKYLFRKEGQNVTLSCEQNLNHDAMYWYRQDPGQGLRLIYYSQIVNDFQKGDIAEGYSVSREKKESFPLTVTSAQKNPTAFYLCASSIRDANEQYFGPGTRLTVT.

Ten or more counts support this clonotype. The V gene is TRBV7-6, the J gene TRBJ2-7, with D perhaps matching TRBD1 (6 bases). Per the germline V gene, CDR1 is SGHVS and CDR2 is FNYEAQ. V was shortened by 2 bases and J by 2 bases, with 16 bases between the two germline ends. This CDR3 has 16 amino acids. CDR3 in DNA: TGTGCCAGCAGCTTACGTTCAGGGGCCGGGACCTACGAGCAGTACTTC. It yields the protein CASSLRSGAGTYEQYF. The full variable domain, rest sourced from reference TRBV7-6 and TRBJ2-7, is GAGVSQSPRYKVTKRGQDVALRCDPISGHVSLYWYRQALGQGPEFLTYFNYEAQQDKSGLPNDRFSAERPEGSISTLTIQRTEQRDSAMYRCASSLRSGAGTYEQYFGPGTRLTVT.

This clonotype was seen a single time. The chain joins TRBV6-5 to TRBJ1-1, with D unclear. This CDR3 is built from 12 residues. Trimming stripped 2 bases from V and 2 bases from J, with 3 bases between. The germline gives CDR1 MNHEY, CDR2 SVGAGI. CDR3: CASSYANTEAFF. The CDR3 DNA reads TGTGCCAGCAGTTACGCTAACACTGAAGCTTTCTTT.

This chain joins TRBV7-9 and TRBJ2-5; the D is unclear. The CDR3 runs to 19 residues. CDR1 is SEHNR and CDR2 is FQNEAQ in the germline V gene (reference sequence). With 2 bases removed from V and 4 bases from J, the gap between germline ends came to 26 bases. The DNA for the CDR3 is TGTGCCAGCAGCTTATTCACGGAGAGAGAAGAAGTATTTGGAGAGACCCAGTACTTC. Residues: CASSLFTEREEVFGETQYF.

This clonotype was counted at least ten times. This chain uses TRBV11-2 with TRBJ2-7; tentative D call: TRBD2 (6 bases). V lost 0 bases, J lost 2 bases, and 11 bases lay in between. The germline V gene encodes CDR1 SGHAT and CDR2 FQNNGV. The length of the CDR3 is 15 residues. The CDR3 protein is CASSLEGGRAYEQYF. In nucleotides, the CDR3 is TGTGCCAGCAGCTTAGAGGGGGGTAGGGCCTACGAGCAGTACTTC.

The chain carries TRBV14 and TRBJ1-1; no clear D. Germline CDR1 SGHDN, CDR2 FVKESK. The CDR3 runs to 12 residues. V shed 3 bases and J shed 2 bases, with 4 bases lying between them. The CDR3 DNA is TGTGCCAGCAGCCAGATTAACACTGAAGCTTTCTTT. Its protein is CASSQINTEAFF.

The genes are TRBV7-3 and TRBJ1-2; tentatively, D is TRBD1 (5 bases). From germline, CDR1 is SGHTA and CDR2 FQGTGA. The CDR3 is made up of 14 amino acids. V was pared by 1 base and J by 8 bases, with 14 bases between. CDR3 nucleotides: TGTGCCAGCAGCTTAAACAGTGGCAGGGACGGCTACACCTTC. It translates to CASSLNSGRDGYTF.

V is TRBV29-1 and J is TRBJ2-2; D possibly corresponds to TRBD1 (6 bases). Germline loops: CDR1 SQVTM, CDR2 ANQGSEA. The CDR3 spans 14 residues. Trimming took off 3 bases at V and 0 bases at J, with 8 bases between the two ends. CDR3 nucleotide sequence: TGCAGCGTTGAGCGGACAGCGAACACCGGGGAGCTGTTTTTT. It encodes CSVERTANTGELFF.

The chain has TRBV5-6 and TRBJ2-3, with 8 bases that match TRBD2. V trimming: 4 bases; J trimming: 9 bases; junction bases outside the gene matches: 13. This CDR3 region has 15 residues. Germline lookup yields CDR1 SGHDT and CDR2 YYEEEE. The CDR3 region is CASSEATSGGVTQYF. Here the CDR3 DNA reads TGTGCCAGCAGCGAAGCAACTAGCGGTGGCGTCACGCAGTATTTT.

In its sample, this clonotype was seen many times. This chain links TRBV20-1 with TRBJ2-2; D remains unclear. Looked up from germline, CDR1 is DFQATT and CDR2 is SNEGSKA (reference sequence). The V gene lost 0 bases and the J gene lost 0 bases, with 11 bases spanning the gap. This CDR3 contains 16 residues. The CDR3 nucleotides are TGCAGTGCTAGAGAGACCACTTACGCGAACACCGGGGAGCTGTTTTTT. Protein: CSARETTYANTGELFF.

The sample holds a few counts of this clonotype. The gene calls are TRBV23-1 and TRBJ2-7; 8 positions agree with TRBD2. TRBV23-1 is known as an ORF, though its function is uncertain. Trimming removed 2 bases from V and 1 base from J; junction bases left unmatched: 4. There are 15 residues in the CDR3. CDR3 amino acids: CASSQAGGNSYEQYF. The CDR3 DNA is TGCGCCAGCAGTCAAGCGGGGGGTAATTCCTACGAGCAGTACTTC.

This clonotype was counted at least ten times. The chain has TRBV20-1 and TRBJ2-1; weak D call: TRBD1 (6 bases). The CDR3 is 14 amino acids. Germline V lookup: CDR1 DFQATT, CDR2 SNEGSKA (reference sequence). Trimming left V 6 bases short and J 5 bases short, with 17 bases between. The CDR3, as DNA: TGCAGTGCCGATGCGCGCAGGGGCAACAATGAGCAGTTCTTC. Translation gives CSADARRGNNEQFF.

This clonotype was seen a few times. This rearrangement joins TRBV15 to TRBJ1-1; D might be TRBD1 (5 bases). Trimming pared 1 base from V and 3 bases from J, leaving 12 bases between. Germline CDR1 is LNHNV and CDR2 is YYDKDF (reference sequence). The CDR3 covers 15 residues. The CDR3 sequence: CATSRGRTTYTEAFF. In DNA form, the CDR3 reads TGTGCCACCAGCAGAGGACGGACAACATACACTGAAGCTTTCTTT.

In its sample, this clonotype was seen a few times. The chain couples TRBV5-4 to TRBJ2-7, with D perhaps matching TRBD1 (6 bases). There are 14 residues in the CDR3. Germline V gives CDR1 SGHNT, CDR2 YYREEE (reference sequence). V shed 6 bases and J shed 6 bases, with 19 bases lying between them. This CDR3 reads CASIRGQTTTEQYV. DNA for the CDR3: TGTGCCAGCATCCGGGGACAAACCACTACCGAGCAGTACGTC.

This clonotype came up a few times. The rearrangement links TRBV6-2 or TRBV6-3 to TRBJ2-3, with 8 bases lining up with TRBD2. The junction had 8 bases not matched to a gene; V was cut back by 5 bases and J by 4 bases. The CDR3 contains 15 residues. Germline CDR1 is MNHEY and CDR2 is SVGEGT. CDR3 region: CASSTERGRSDTQYF. As DNA, the CDR3 is TGTGCCAGCAGTACCGAGCGGGGGCGATCAGATACGCAGTATTTT.